These 10 T cell receptor beta chains were sequenced from one sample in a study of blood T cell repertoires in COVID-19. Assay used: immunoSEQ multiplex PCR; TCRdb lists only in-frame clones, some missing. The table shows a few hundred thousand clones, with about 90% occurring only once. The sequencing input was PBMCs or T cells enriched from blood (not recorded which). These receptor sequences come from a woman in her 30s who had recovered from COVID-19.

The J gene is TRBJ2-1, the V gene TRBV28; D is perhaps TRBD1 (5 bases). Per germline, CDR1 MDHEN and CDR2 SYDVKM. V lost 7 bases and J lost 6, with 16 bases in between. CDR3 length: 14 residues. In DNA form, the CDR3 reads TGTGCCAGCAACACAGGAGATAGGAGCAATGAGCAGTTCTTC. Translation gives CASNTGDRSNEQFF.

The chain links TRBV25-1 to TRBJ2-1; possible D gene TRBD1, 6 bases. In germline, CDR1 is MGHDK, CDR2 SYGVNS. V was cut by 4 bases and J by 2 bases, with 12 bases left in between. The CDR3 loop spans 15 amino acids. The CDR3 region is CASSVGDMAYNEQFF. The CDR3 DNA is TGTGCCAGCAGTGTGGGGGACATGGCCTACAATGAGCAGTTCTTC.

The V gene is TRBV7-2, the J gene TRBJ1-1; 7 nucleotides line up with TRBD1. V shed 5 bases, J shed 5 bases, and the junction held 8 bases outside the gene matches. This CDR3 is 14 amino acids long. The V gene's germline CDR1 is SGHTA and CDR2 FQGNSA. The CDR3 protein is CASSQTGPVTEAFF. CDR3 nucleotide sequence: TGTGCCAGCAGCCAGACAGGGCCGGTGACTGAAGCTTTCTTT.

V usage is TRBV5-4 and J usage is TRBJ1-3; 7 bases agree with TRBD1. V gave up 0 bases and J gave up 2 bases; unmatched junction bases: 5. CDR1 is SGHNT and CDR2 is YYREEE in the germline V gene (reference sequence). There are 16 residues in the CDR3. The CDR3 nucleotides are TGTGCCAGCAGCTTGGAAGGGGGCCTTACTGGAAACACCATATATTTT. Protein: CASSLEGGLTGNTIYF. Looking up the rest from reference TRBV5-4 and TRBJ1-3 gives the full variable domain: ETGVTQSPTHLIKTRGQQVTLRCSSQSGHNTVSWYQQALGQGPQFIFQYYREEENGRGNFPPRFSGLQFPNYSSELNVNALELDDSALYLCASSLEGGLTGNTIYFGEGSWLTVV.

The J gene is TRBJ2-3, the V gene TRBV15, with D possibly matching TRBD2 (5 bases). V was trimmed by 0 bases and J by 5 bases, leaving 12 bases between them. From germline, CDR1 is LNHNV and CDR2 YYDKDF (reference sequence). CDR3 length: 15 amino acids. CDR3 nucleotide sequence: TGTGCCACCAGCAGAGAAGTTGTCGGGGTAGATACGCAGTATTTT. It yields the protein CATSREVVGVDTQYF.

CDR3 residues: CASSRGETTDTQYF. CDR3 nucleotides: TGTGCCAGCAGTCGCGGGGAAACCACAGATACGCAGTATTTT. This chain connects TRBV2 to TRBJ2-3, with a tentative D call TRBD2 (6 bases). V was trimmed by 5 bases and J by 2 bases, leaving 11 bases between them. The length of the CDR3 is 14 residues. Per germline, CDR1 SNHLY and CDR2 FYNNEI.

The chain links TRBV6-5 to TRBJ1-6, with 7 bases fitting TRBD1. The CDR3 is 14 amino acids. Looked up from germline, CDR1 is MNHEY and CDR2 is SVGAGI. The trim removed 4 bases at V and 9 bases at J, leaving 6 bases unmatched. The CDR3 DNA reads TGTGCCAGCAGTTCCGGGACAGCCCTTTCACCCCTCCACTTT. Encoded protein: CASSSGTALSPLHF.

The chain recombines TRBV27 with TRBJ2-7, with 10 positions matching TRBD1. V lost 5 bases and J lost 2; bases outside the gene matches: 9. The CDR3 is 16 residues long. Germline V CDR1 and CDR2: MNHEY, SMNVEV (reference sequence). CDR3 protein: CASSQILGTGAYEQYF. Written as DNA, the CDR3 is TGTGCCAGCAGTCAAATCCTAGGGACAGGGGCCTACGAGCAGTACTTC.

Here the CDR3 reads CASSLSRGRGEQYF. The DNA of the CDR3 is TGTGCCAGCAGCTTAAGCAGGGGGCGAGGGGAGCAGTACTTC. The V and J genes are TRBV7-2 and TRBJ2-7; 8 bases fit TRBD1. Germline loops: CDR1 SGHTA, CDR2 FQGNSA. CDR3 length: 14 residues. J gave up 7 bases and V 2 bases, and 7 bases lay outside the gene matches.

The rearrangement joins TRBV7-8 to TRBJ2-7, with 13 positions matching TRBD2. V shed 4 bases and J 7 bases; nucleotides not matched to a gene: 1. The CDR3 totals 13 residues. Germline CDR1 is SGHVS and CDR2 is FQNEAQ. In DNA form, the CDR3 reads TGTGCCAGCAGCTCGGGACTAGCGGGGGAGCAGTACTTC. It yields the protein CASSSGLAGEQYF.